This TCR beta chain is drawn from a study of prognosis after radiotherapy for stage I lung cancer. Study context: The period between April 2018 and early 2019 saw the enrollment of stage I non-small cell lung cancer patients.

CDR3 of TCR beta was amplified from genomic DNA via a two-round multiplex PCR. Round one of PCR was performed, and it used primers specific to each TRBV and TRBJ gene. Using its own MiXCR run on the multiplex PCR reads, TCRdb lists one record per CDR3 protein. The sample consists of roughly 13,000 distinct CDR3 sequences, about 30% of them appearing once. Germline assignment: CDR1 DFQATT and CDR2 SNEGSKA (reference sequence). This CDR3 is built from 13 residues. Trimming cost V 8 bases and J 4 bases; bases outside gene matches: 10. Imaging by CT and PET/CT found every patient node-negative, and no patient had prior chemotherapy, radiotherapy or other malignancies. Relative to its sample, this clonotype is medium-sized. The antigen is not known. Study results and caveats: The way patients used TRBV and TRBJ genes reportedly differed depending on whether they had metastases.

The chain links TRBV20-1 to TRBJ1-2; 7 positions agree with TRBD1. The sequencing here drew on PBMCs, taken before or after stereotactic body radiation therapy (not recorded which). The TCR was taken from a donor of 50 years or more with non-small cell lung cancer. CDR3 protein: CSPNRQGPYGYTF. The CDR3, as DNA: TGCAGTCCAAACCGACAGGGACCCTATGGCTACACCTTC.